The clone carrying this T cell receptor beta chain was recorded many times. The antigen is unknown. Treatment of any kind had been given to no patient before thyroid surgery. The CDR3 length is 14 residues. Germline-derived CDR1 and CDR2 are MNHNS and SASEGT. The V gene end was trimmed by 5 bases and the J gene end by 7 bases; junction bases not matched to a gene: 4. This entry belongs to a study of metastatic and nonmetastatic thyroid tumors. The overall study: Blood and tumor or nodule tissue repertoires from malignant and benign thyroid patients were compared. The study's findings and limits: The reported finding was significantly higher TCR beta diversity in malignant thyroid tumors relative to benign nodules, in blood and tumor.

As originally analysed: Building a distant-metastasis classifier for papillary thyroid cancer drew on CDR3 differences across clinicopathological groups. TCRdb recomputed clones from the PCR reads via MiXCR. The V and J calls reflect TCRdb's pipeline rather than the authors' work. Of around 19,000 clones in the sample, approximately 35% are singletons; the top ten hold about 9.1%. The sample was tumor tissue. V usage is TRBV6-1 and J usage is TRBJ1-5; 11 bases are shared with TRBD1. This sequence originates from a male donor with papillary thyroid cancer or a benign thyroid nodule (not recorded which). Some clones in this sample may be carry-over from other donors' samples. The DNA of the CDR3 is TGTGCCAGCAGTAGGACAGGGGGCGGGCAGCCCCAGCATTTT. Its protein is CASSRTGGGQPQHF.